This T cell receptor beta chain appears in the sequencing data of a study of lymphopenia after photon versus proton radiotherapy. This clone was observed once. Other DNA variants within this sample encode the same CDR3. The method was immunoSEQ multiplex PCR; TCRdb's version includes in-frame clones alone and lacks a portion of them. The sample includes more than 20,000 clones, 84% of them seen just once. Source: peripheral blood, taken from a patient treated with photon-based radiotherapy. The source of this sequence is a man aged 35 to 55 with gastric cancer.

The CDR3: CASSPGQIFYGYTF. The CDR3 bases are TGTGCCAGCAGCCCCGGACAGATCTTCTATGGCTACACCTTC. The rearrangement joins TRBV6-5 to TRBJ1-2; tentative D call: TRBD1 (6 bases). CDR1 MNHEY and CDR2 SVGAGI come from the germline V gene. The V and J ends lost 6 bases and 4 bases respectively, with 15 bases between them. The CDR3 has 14 residues.